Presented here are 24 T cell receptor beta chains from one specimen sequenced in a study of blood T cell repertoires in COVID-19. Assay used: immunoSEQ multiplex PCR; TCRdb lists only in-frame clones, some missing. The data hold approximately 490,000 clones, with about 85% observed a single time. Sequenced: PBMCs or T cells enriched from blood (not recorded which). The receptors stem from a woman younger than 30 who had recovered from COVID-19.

The DNA of the CDR3 is TGTGCCAGCAGTCCCAGGGGGGATGTAGGGAACATTCAGTACTTC. Protein: CASSPRGDVGNIQYF. V and J are TRBV6-5 and TRBJ2-4, with D possibly matching TRBD1 (7 bases). The CDR3 spans 15 residues. Trimming shortened V by 5 bases and J by 7 bases, and 18 bases separated the two germline ends. Per germline, CDR1 MNHEY and CDR2 SVGAGI.

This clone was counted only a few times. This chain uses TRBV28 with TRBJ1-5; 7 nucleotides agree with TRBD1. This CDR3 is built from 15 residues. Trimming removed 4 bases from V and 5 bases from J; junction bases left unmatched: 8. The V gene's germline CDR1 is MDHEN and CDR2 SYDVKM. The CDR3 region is CASSSTGHSDQPQHF. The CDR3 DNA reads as TGTGCCAGCAGTTCGACAGGGCACTCTGATCAGCCCCAGCATTTT.

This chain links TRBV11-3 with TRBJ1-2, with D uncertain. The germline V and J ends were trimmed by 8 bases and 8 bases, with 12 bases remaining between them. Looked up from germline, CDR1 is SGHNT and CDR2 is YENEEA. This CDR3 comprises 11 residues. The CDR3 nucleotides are TGTGCCAGCCCGCCCTGGGCGGGCTACACCTTC. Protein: CASPPWAGYTF. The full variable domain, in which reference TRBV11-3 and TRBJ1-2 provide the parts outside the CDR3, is EAGVVQSPRYKIIEKKQPVAFWCNPISGHNTLYWYLQNLGQGPELLIRYENEEAVDDSQLPKDRFSAERLKGVDSTLKIQPAELGDSAVYLCASPPWAGYTFGSGTRLTVV.

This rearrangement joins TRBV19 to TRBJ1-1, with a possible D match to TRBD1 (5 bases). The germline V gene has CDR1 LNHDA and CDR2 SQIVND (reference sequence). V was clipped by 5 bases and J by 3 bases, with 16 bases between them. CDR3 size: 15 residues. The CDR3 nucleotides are TGTGCCAGTAGTGGCCTATGGGGGGAGGACACTGAAGCTTTCTTT. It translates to CASSGLWGEDTEAFF.

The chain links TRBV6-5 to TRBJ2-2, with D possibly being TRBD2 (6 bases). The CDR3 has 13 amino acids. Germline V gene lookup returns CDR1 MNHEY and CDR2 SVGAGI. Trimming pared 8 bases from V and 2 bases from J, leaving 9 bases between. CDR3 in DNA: TGTGCCAGCCGGGACTTCAACACCGGGGAGCTGTTTTTT. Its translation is CASRDFNTGELFF.

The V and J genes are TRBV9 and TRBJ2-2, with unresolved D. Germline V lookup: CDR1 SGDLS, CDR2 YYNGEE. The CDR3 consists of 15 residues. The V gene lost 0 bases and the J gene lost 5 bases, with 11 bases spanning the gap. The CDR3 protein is CASSVVATGTGELFF. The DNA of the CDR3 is TGTGCCAGCAGCGTAGTGGCAACCGGGACCGGGGAGCTGTTTTTT.

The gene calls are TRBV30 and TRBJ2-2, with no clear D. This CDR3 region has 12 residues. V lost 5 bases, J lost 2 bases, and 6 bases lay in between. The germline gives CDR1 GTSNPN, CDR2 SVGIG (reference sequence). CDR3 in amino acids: CAWDLNTGELFF. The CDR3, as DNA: TGTGCCTGGGACTTAAACACCGGGGAGCTGTTTTTT.

Here the CDR3 DNA reads TGTGCCAGTAGTATAGATCCCTACGAGGCTAGCACAGATACGCAGTATTTT. Its translation: CASSIDPYEASTDTQYF. The rearrangement uses TRBV19 and TRBJ2-3; D not resolved. V was clipped by 0 bases and J by 0 bases, with 13 bases between them. This CDR3 has 17 residues. Per the germline V gene, CDR1 is LNHDA and CDR2 is SQIVND (reference sequence).

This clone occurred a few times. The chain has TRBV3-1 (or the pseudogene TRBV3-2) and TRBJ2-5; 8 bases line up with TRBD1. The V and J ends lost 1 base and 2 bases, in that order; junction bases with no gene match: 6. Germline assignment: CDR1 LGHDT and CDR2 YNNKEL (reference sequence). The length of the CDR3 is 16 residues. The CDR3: CASSQARHRGQETQYF. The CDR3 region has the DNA TGTGCCAGCAGCCAAGCACGTCACAGGGGGCAAGAGACCCAGTACTTC.

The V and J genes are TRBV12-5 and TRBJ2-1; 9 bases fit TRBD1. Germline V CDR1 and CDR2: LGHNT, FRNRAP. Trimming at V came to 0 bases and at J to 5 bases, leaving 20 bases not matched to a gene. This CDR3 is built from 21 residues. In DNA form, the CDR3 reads TGTGCTAGTGGTTTGGTCCTAGGGGGACAGGGTCAGTTAGCAAGGAACAATGAGCAGTTCTTC. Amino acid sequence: CASGLVLGGQGQLARNNEQFF.

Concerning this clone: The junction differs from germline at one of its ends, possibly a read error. The CDR3 DNA reads TGTGCCACCCGACTGGTGGGGGACTACAGTGAGTTC. Its protein is CATRLVGDYSEF. V gene TRBV2 combines with J gene TRBJ2-7; the match to TRBD2 covers 7 bases. Germline V lookup: CDR1 SNHLY, CDR2 FYNNEI. The CDR3 runs to 12 residues.

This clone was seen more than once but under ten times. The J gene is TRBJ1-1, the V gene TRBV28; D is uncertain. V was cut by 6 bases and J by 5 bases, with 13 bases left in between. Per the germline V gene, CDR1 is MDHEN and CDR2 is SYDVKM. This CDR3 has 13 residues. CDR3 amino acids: CASRPAAGTEAFF. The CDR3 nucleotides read TGTGCCAGCAGACCCGCAGCGGGGACTGAAGCTTTCTTT.

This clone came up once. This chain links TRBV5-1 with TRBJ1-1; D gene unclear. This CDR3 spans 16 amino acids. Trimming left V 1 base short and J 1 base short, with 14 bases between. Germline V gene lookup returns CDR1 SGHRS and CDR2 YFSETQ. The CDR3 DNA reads TGCGCCAGCAGCTTGATGTCGGCAGGCCAGAACACTGAAGCTTTCTTT. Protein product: CASSLMSAGQNTEAFF.

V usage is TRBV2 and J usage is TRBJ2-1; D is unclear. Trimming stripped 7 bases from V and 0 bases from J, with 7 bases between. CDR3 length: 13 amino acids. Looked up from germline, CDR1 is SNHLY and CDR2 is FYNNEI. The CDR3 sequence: CASKESSYNEQFF. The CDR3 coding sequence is TGTGCCAGCAAGGAGAGCTCCTACAATGAGCAGTTCTTC. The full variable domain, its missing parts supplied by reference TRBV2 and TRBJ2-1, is EPEVTQTPSHQVTQMGQEVILRCVPISNHLYFYWYRQILGQKVEFLVSFYNNEISEKSEIFDDQFSVERPDGSNFTLKIRSTKLEDSAMYFCASKESSYNEQFFGPGTRLTVL.

As DNA, the CDR3 is TGTGCCAGCGGGACAGGGGCGGGCAACACCATATATTTT. Encoded protein: CASGTGAGNTIYF. The genes are TRBV6-5 and TRBJ1-3; TRBD1 agrees at 10 bases. Unmatched junction bases numbered 5, after V lost 8 bases and J lost 7 bases. The CDR3 loop spans 13 amino acids. Germline CDR1 and CDR2: MNHEY and SVGAGI.

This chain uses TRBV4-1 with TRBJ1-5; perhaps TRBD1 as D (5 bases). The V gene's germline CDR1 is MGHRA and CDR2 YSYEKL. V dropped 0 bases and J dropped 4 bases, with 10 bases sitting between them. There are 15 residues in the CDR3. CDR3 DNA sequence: TGCGCCAGCAGCCAAGAGGACAACACGAATCAGCCCCAGCATTTT. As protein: CASSQEDNTNQPQHF.

This CDR3 is CASSIGPGETQYF. Written as DNA, the CDR3 is TGTGCCAGTAGTATAGGTCCGGGGGAGACCCAGTACTTC. V and J are TRBV19 and TRBJ2-5; D is perhaps TRBD2 (5 bases). V lost 1 base to trimming and J lost 5 bases, with 8 bases between them. Germline V gives CDR1 LNHDA, CDR2 SQIVND (reference sequence). This CDR3 has 13 residues.

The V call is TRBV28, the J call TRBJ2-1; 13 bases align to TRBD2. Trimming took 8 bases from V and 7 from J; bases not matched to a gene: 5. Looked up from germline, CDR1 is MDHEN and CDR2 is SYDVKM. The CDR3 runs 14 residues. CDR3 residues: CASRTSGGRNEQFF. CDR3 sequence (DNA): TGTGCCAGCCGGACTAGCGGGGGACGGAATGAGCAGTTCTTC.

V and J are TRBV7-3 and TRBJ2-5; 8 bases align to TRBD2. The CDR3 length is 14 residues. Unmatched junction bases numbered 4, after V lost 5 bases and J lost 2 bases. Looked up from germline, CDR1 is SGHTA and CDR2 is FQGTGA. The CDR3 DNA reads TGTGCCAGCAGCCCTAGCGGGTTTCAAGAGACCCAGTACTTC. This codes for CASSPSGFQETQYF.

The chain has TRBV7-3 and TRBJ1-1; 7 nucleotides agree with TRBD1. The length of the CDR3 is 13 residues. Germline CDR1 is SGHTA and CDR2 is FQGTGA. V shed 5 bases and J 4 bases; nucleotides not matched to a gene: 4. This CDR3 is CASSRRGLTEAFF. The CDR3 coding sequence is TGTGCCAGCAGCCGGAGGGGGCTCACTGAAGCTTTCTTT.

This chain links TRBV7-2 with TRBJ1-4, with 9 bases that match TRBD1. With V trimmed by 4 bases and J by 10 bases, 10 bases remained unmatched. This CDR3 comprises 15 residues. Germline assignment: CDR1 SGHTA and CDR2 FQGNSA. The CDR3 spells CASSYTGGEMSKLFF. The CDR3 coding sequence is TGTGCCAGCAGCTACACAGGGGGCGAAATGTCAAAACTGTTTTTT.

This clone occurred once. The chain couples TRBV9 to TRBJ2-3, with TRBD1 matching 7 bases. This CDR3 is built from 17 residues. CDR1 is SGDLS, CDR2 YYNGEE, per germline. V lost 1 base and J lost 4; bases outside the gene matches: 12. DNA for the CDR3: TGTGCCAGCAGCGTAATTGGGACAGAAGGTTTCTCAGATACGCAGTATTTT. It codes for CASSVIGTEGFSDTQYF.

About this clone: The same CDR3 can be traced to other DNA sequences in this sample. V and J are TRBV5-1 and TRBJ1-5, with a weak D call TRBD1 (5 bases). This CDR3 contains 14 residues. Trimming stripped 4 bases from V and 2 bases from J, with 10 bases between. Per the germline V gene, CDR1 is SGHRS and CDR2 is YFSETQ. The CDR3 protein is CASSPGGGNQPQHF. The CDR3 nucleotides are TGCGCCAGCAGCCCCGGGGGTGGCAATCAGCCCCAGCATTTT.

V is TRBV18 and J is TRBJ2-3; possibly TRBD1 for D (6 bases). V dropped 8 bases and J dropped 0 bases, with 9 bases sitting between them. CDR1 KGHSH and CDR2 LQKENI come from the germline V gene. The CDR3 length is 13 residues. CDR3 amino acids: CASTGQSTDTQYF. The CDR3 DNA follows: TGTGCCAGCACCGGACAGAGCACAGATACGCAGTATTTT. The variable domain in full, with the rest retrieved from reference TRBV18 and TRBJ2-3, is NAGVMQNPRHLVRRRGQEARLRCSPMKGHSHVYWYRQLPEEGLKFMVYLQKENIIDESGMPKERFSAEFPKEGPSILRIQQVVRGDSAAYFCASTGQSTDTQYFGPGTRLTVL.